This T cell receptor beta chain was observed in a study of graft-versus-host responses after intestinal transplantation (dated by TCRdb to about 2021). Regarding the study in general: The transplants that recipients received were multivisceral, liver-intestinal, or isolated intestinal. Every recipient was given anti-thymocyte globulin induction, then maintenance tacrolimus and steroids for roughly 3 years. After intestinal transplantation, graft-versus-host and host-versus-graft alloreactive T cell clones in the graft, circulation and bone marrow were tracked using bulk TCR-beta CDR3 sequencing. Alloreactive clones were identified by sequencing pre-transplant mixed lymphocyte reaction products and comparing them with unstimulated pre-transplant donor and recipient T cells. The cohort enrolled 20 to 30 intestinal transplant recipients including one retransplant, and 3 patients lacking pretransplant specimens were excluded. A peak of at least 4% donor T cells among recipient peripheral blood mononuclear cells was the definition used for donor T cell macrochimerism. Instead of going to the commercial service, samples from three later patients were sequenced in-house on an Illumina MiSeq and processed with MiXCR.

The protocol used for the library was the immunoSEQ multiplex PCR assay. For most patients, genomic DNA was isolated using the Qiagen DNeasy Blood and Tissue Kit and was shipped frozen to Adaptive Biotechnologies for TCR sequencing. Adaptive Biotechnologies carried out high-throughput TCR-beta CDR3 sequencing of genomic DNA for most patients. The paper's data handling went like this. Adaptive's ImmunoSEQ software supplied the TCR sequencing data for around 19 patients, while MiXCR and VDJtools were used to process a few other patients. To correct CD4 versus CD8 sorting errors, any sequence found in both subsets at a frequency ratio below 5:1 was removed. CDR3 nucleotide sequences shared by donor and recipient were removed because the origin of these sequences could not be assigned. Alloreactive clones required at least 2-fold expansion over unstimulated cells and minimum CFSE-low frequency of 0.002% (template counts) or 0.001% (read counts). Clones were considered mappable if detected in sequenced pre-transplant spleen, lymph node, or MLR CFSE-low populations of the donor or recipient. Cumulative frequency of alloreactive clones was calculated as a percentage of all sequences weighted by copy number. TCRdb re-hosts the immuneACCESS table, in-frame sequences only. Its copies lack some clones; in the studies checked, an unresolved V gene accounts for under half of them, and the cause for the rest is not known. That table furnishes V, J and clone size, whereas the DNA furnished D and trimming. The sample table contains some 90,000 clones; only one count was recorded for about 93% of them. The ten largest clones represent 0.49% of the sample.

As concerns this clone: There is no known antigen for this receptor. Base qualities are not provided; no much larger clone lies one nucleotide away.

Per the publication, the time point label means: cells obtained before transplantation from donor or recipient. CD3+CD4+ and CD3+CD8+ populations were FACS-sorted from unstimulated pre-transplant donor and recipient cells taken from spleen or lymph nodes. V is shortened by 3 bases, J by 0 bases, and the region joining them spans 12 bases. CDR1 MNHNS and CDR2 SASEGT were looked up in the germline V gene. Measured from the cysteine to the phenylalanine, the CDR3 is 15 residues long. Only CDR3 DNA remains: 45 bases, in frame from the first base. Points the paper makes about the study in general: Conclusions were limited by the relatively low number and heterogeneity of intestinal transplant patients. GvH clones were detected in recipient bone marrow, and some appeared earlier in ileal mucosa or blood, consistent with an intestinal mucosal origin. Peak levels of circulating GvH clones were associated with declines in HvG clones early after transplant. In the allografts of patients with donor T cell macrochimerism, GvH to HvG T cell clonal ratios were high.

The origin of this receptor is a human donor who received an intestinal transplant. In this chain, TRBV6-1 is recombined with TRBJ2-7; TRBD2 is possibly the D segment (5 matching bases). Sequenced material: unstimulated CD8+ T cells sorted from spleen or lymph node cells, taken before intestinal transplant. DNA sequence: TGTGCCAGCAGTGATCCGAGCGGCTACTCCTACGAGCAGTACTTC. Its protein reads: CASSDPSGYSYEQYF.